Below, 9 T cell receptor beta chains from the same sample are listed, as sequenced in a study of pediatric ulcerative colitis. During colonoscopy, one to two rectal pinch biopsies were collected. Sequencing used immunoSEQ multiplex PCR; TCRdb keeps in-frame clones, though not all of them. The sample has over 45,000 clones, roughly 79% seen once. Sequencing input: gut tissue. These receptor sequences come from a girl between 5 and 17 years old with moderate ulcerative colitis.

This clone has more than one count but fewer than ten. The chain combines TRBV19 with TRBJ1-5; 8 bases align to TRBD1. The CDR3 is made up of 14 amino acids. V was pared by 6 bases and J by 3 bases, with 4 bases of the junction left unmatched. Germline assignment: CDR1 LNHDA and CDR2 SQIVND (reference sequence). In DNA, the CDR3 is TGTGCCAGTAGCTGGACAGGGTTCAATCAGCCCCAGCATTTT. It yields the protein CASSWTGFNQPQHF.

With respect to this clone: The same CDR3 is also encoded by other DNA sequences in this sample. The chain is built from TRBV5-1 and TRBJ1-4, with a weak D call TRBD1 (6 bases). Germline-derived CDR1 and CDR2 are SGHRS and YFSETQ. Trimming left V 0 bases short and J 6 bases short, with 9 bases between. This CDR3 has 14 amino acids. Here the CDR3 DNA reads TGCGCCAGCAGCTTGGCCGGGGGCTATGAAAAACTGTTTTTT. Protein: CASSLAGGYEKLFF. The full variable domain, rest sourced from reference TRBV5-1 and TRBJ1-4, is KAGVTQTPRYLIKTRGQQVTLSCSPISGHRSVSWYQQTPGQGLQFLFEYFSETQRNKGNFPGRFSGRQFSNSRSEMNVSTLELGDSALYLCASSLAGGYEKLFFGSGTQLSVL.

This clone was seen only a few times. This same CDR3 is encoded by further DNA sequences in the sample. The genes are TRBV7-2 and TRBJ1-5, with unresolved D. This CDR3 contains 13 residues. CDR1 is SGHTA and CDR2 is FQGNSA in the germline V gene. V was cut by 4 bases and J by 3 bases, with 7 bases left in between. The chain's CDR3 is CASSSSLNQPQHF. The CDR3, as DNA: TGTGCCAGCAGCTCCAGCCTCAATCAGCCCCAGCATTTT.

J is TRBJ1-1 and V is TRBV6-6; D is ambiguous. The CDR3 extends over 13 amino acids. CDR1 is MNHNY and CDR2 is SVGAGI in the germline V gene (reference sequence). Trimming cost V 10 bases and J 1 base, with 13 bases left between them. CDR3 nucleotide sequence: TGTGCCACCATTCTGGACGGGAACACTGAAGCTTTCTTT. This sequence encodes CATILDGNTEAFF.

This chain uses TRBV5-1 with TRBJ2-7, with 7 nucleotides matching TRBD1. Unmatched junction bases numbered 11, after V lost 5 bases and J lost 3 bases. The germline CDR1 and CDR2 sequences are SGHRS and YFSETQ. The CDR3 runs to 15 residues. CDR3: CASRLTGTASYEQYF. The CDR3 DNA sequence: TGCGCCAGCAGGTTAACCGGGACAGCGAGCTACGAGCAGTACTTC.

DNA for the CDR3: TGTGCCAGCAGTGAATCGATGAACACTGAAGCTTTCTTT. Protein sequence: CASSESMNTEAFF. The rearrangement uses TRBV25-1 and TRBJ1-1; D call uncertain. Germline loops: CDR1 MGHDK, CDR2 SYGVNS. The CDR3 has 13 residues. V dropped 1 base and J dropped 0 bases, with 3 bases sitting between them.

The gene calls are TRBV5-6 and TRBJ1-1; D gene uncertain. This CDR3 is built from 15 residues. CDR1 and CDR2 (germline): SGHDT, YYEEEE. The V end was cut by 1 base, the J end by 1 base, with 11 bases between. The CDR3 nucleotides read TGTGCCAGCAGCTTGTTCAGGCAATCGAACACTGAAGCTTTCTTT. Translation: CASSLFRQSNTEAFF.

V and J are TRBV7-9 and TRBJ2-7; D is undetermined. Trimming removed 4 bases from V and 3 bases from J, with 7 bases in between. CDR3 size: 12 residues. CDR1 and CDR2 from the germline V gene are SEHNR and FQNEAQ (reference sequence). In nucleotides, the CDR3 is TGTGCCAGCAGCTCGACATACTACGAGCAGTACTTC. This translates into CASSSTYYEQYF.

This clone was counted only a few times. The rearrangement joins TRBV27 to TRBJ1-2; the D is unclear. Germline CDR1 MNHEY, CDR2 SMNVEV (reference sequence). CDR3 length: 13 residues. Trimming took off 7 bases at V and 0 bases at J, with 9 bases between the two ends. This chain's CDR3 is CASKKDSNYGYTF. The DNA of the CDR3 is TGTGCCAGCAAAAAGGACTCTAACTATGGCTACACCTTC.